A few counts support the clone carrying this T cell receptor (beta chain). These data come from a study of blood T cells in healthy people across ages. The authors ran a second PCR of roughly 6 to 12 cycles using a sample-barcoded 5' primer and a J-beta primer mix. TCRdb reanalysed the 5' RACE reads using MiXCR and keeps one entry per CDR3 protein. The data show about 900,000 distinct CDR3 sequences, roughly 50% seen once. V lost 6 bases and J lost 2, with 12 bases in between. This CDR3 is 14 amino acids long. Germline CDR1 reads SEHNR; CDR2 reads FQNEAQ (reference sequence). The rearrangement links TRBV7-9 to TRBJ2-3, with D hard to call. The specimen was blood. This clonotype was sampled from a man aged 30 to 39 in good health. DNA for the CDR3: TGTGCCAGCAGTAGCAAGGTCCACACAGATACGCAGTATTTT. Amino acid sequence: CASSSKVHTDTQYF. The full variable domain, rest sourced from reference TRBV7-9 and TRBJ2-3, is DTGVSQNPRHKITKRGQNVTFRCDPISEHNRLYWYRQTLGQGPEFLTYFQNEAQLEKSRLLSDRFSAERPKGSFSTLEIQRTEQGDSAMYLCASSSKVHTDTQYFGPGTRLTVL.